Shown below are 21 T cell receptor beta chains from a single sample sequenced in a study of blood T cell repertoires in COVID-19. Libraries were prepared by immunoSEQ multiplex PCR; TCRdb keeps only in-frame clonotypes and omits some of them. This table has roughly 120,000 clones, around 85% appearing once. Sequencing used peripheral blood. These receptors came from a human donor in a cohort sampled during active COVID-19.

This chain joins TRBV28 and TRBJ2-7; the D gene is possibly TRBD2 (5 bases). CDR1 and CDR2 from the germline V gene are MDHEN and SYDVKM. Trimming took 3 bases from V and 5 from J, leaving 14 bases between them. There are 14 residues in the CDR3. The CDR3 reads CASSFFSERDEQYF. As DNA, the CDR3 is TGTGCCAGCAGTTTTTTTAGCGAACGGGACGAGCAGTACTTC.

This chain uses TRBV30 with TRBJ2-7, with D unresolved. From germline, CDR1 is GTSNPN and CDR2 SVGIG (reference sequence). Trimming stripped 4 bases from V and 5 bases from J, with 15 bases between. The length of the CDR3 is 13 residues. The CDR3 sequence is CAWTNIFAHEQYF. Here the CDR3 DNA reads TGTGCCTGGACCAACATATTCGCCCACGAGCAGTACTTC. The variable domain in full, with the rest retrieved from reference TRBV30 and TRBJ2-7, is SQTIHQWPATLVQPVGSPLSLECTVEGTSNPNLYWYRQAAGRGLQLLFYSVGIGQISSEVPQNLSASRPQDRQFILSSKKLLLSDSGFYLCAWTNIFAHEQYFGPGTRLTVT.

This clone showed up just once. The chain uses TRBV5-6 and TRBJ2-7, with a weak D call TRBD2 (6 bases). CDR3 length equals 11 residues. CDR1 is SGHDT and CDR2 is YYEEEE in the germline V gene. Trimming took 5 bases from V and 5 from J, leaving 8 bases between them. CDR3: CASSWGDEQYF. In DNA, the CDR3 is TGTGCCAGCAGTTGGGGGGACGAGCAGTACTTC.

This clone is classed as medium-sized. The J gene is TRBJ2-1, the V gene TRBV25-1; D is perhaps TRBD2 (5 bases). CDR3 size: 12 residues. V lost 6 bases and J 5 bases, leaving 8 bases between the germline ends. Germline-derived CDR1 and CDR2 are MGHDK and SYGVNS. CDR3 bases: TGTGCCAGCAGCTGGACTGACAATGAGCAGTTCTTC. The encoded protein is CASSWTDNEQFF.

V gene TRBV6-4 combines with J gene TRBJ2-7; TRBD1 agrees at 9 bases. The junction had 8 bases not matched to a gene; V was cut back by 2 bases and J by 12 bases. In germline, CDR1 is MRHNA, CDR2 SNTAGT. CDR3 length: 13 amino acids. CDR3 sequence (DNA): TGTGCCAGCAGTGACACTAACAGGGGGCAACTGTACTTC. Its protein product is CASSDTNRGQLYF.

V gene TRBV7-8 combines with J gene TRBJ2-7, with no clear D. The V end lost 1 base, the J end lost 3 bases, and 7 bases lay between the germline ends. The CDR3 runs to 13 residues. In germline, CDR1 is SGHVS, CDR2 FQNEAQ. In nucleotides, the CDR3 is TGTGCCAGCAGCTTAGTCGGAGTCTACGAGCAGTACTTC. Protein sequence: CASSLVGVYEQYF.

This chain uses TRBV11-3 with TRBJ2-4; 7 bases match TRBD1. CDR3 length equals 15 residues. V shed 5 bases and J 8 bases; nucleotides not matched to a gene: 12. Germline V lookup: CDR1 SGHNT, CDR2 YENEEA. The CDR3 loop is CASSKRGPQGDIQYF. The CDR3 DNA sequence: TGTGCCAGCAGCAAAAGGGGGCCCCAAGGGGACATTCAGTACTTC.

The CDR3 sequence: CASSVGPGYGYTF. The DNA for the CDR3 is TGTGCCAGCAGCGTCGGCCCAGGATATGGCTACACCTTC. The V and J genes are TRBV9 and TRBJ1-2; D ambiguous. The V end was cut by 2 bases, the J end by 5 bases, with 10 bases between. Germline CDR1 and CDR2: SGDLS and YYNGEE. The CDR3 spans 13 residues.

This clone was observed a few times. CDR3: CASSRSARQGAKEKLFF. Written as DNA, the CDR3 is TGCGCCAGCAGCCGATCCGCCCGACAGGGGGCCAAGGAAAAACTGTTTTTT. This rearrangement joins TRBV4-3 to TRBJ1-4; 10 positions agree with TRBD1. The CDR3 has 17 amino acids. The ends lost 4 bases at V and 8 bases at J; junction bases unmatched: 13. Germline V lookup: CDR1 LGHNA, CDR2 YSLEER.

V usage is TRBV6-2 or TRBV6-3 and J usage is TRBJ2-3, with a possible D match to TRBD1 (6 bases). The CDR3 is 14 residues long. CDR1 is MNHEY, CDR2 SVGEGT, per germline. The ends were cut back, 6 bases at V and 0 bases at J, with 10 bases in the middle. The CDR3 DNA is TGTGCCAGCAGCAGGGGCCCGAGCACAGATACGCAGTATTTT. Protein sequence: CASSRGPSTDTQYF.

The J gene is TRBJ1-2, the V gene TRBV3-1 (or the pseudogene TRBV3-2), with D hard to call. Per the germline V gene, CDR1 is LGHDT and CDR2 is YNNKEL (reference sequence). This CDR3 contains 12 residues. V lost 2 bases, J lost 5 bases, and 6 bases lay in between. CDR3 sequence reads: CASSQSGYGYTF. The CDR3 DNA sequence: TGTGCCAGCAGCCAAAGCGGATATGGCTACACCTTC.

V gene TRBV27 combines with J gene TRBJ1-2, with D uncertain. CDR3 size: 15 residues. Per the germline V gene, CDR1 is MNHEY and CDR2 is SMNVEV (reference sequence). With 5 bases removed from V and 3 bases from J, the gap between germline ends came to 16 bases. The CDR3 region has the DNA TGTGCCAGCAGTCCGTGGGCCCTGGAGGACTATGGCTACACCTTC. Amino acids: CASSPWALEDYGYTF.

The gene calls are TRBV28 and TRBJ2-1; possible D gene TRBD1, 5 bases. Germline CDR1 and CDR2: MDHEN and SYDVKM. The CDR3 is made up of 15 amino acids. Trimming shortened V by 8 bases and J by 0 bases, and 14 bases separated the two germline ends. The CDR3 DNA sequence: TGTGCCAGCTGGGGCCGGGCAAGCTCCTACAATGAGCAGTTCTTC. Translation gives CASWGRASSYNEQFF.

The chain uses TRBV5-6 and TRBJ1-5; D might be TRBD1 (6 bases). Trimming removed 0 bases at V and 7 bases at J, with 14 bases between. The CDR3 contains 15 residues. Germline lookup yields CDR1 SGHDT and CDR2 YYEEEE. The CDR3 coding sequence is TGTGCCAGCAGCTTGGCCGGGGGGGCTGGGCAGCCCCAGCATTTT. It yields the protein CASSLAGGAGQPQHF.

The chain joins TRBV6-1 to TRBJ2-2; no clear D. Per germline, CDR1 MNHNS and CDR2 SASEGT. The CDR3 has 15 residues. The V end lost 2 bases, the J end lost 0 bases, and 7 bases lay between the germline ends. Written as DNA, the CDR3 is TGTGCCAGCAGTGAACTAAGCGCGAACACCGGGGAGCTGTTTTTT. Amino acids: CASSELSANTGELFF.

This clone has only one observation. V is TRBV30 and J is TRBJ1-2, with 8 positions matching TRBD1. After removal of 4 bases from V and 4 bases from J, the junction contained 8 bases not matched to a gene. CDR3 length equals 14 residues. Per the germline V gene, CDR1 is GTSNPN and CDR2 is SVGIG (reference sequence). CDR3 sequence: CAWTPGGSSYGYTF. In DNA form, the CDR3 reads TGTGCCTGGACCCCAGGGGGCTCTTCCTATGGCTACACCTTC.

This sequence joins TRBV4-3 and TRBJ2-7, with 7 positions matching TRBD2. Germline V CDR1 and CDR2: LGHNA, YSLEER. The CDR3 spans 15 residues. The junction had 6 bases not matched to a gene; V was cut back by 1 base and J by 3 bases. The CDR3 DNA follows: TGCGCCAGCAGCCAAGGCGCGGGAGCCTTCTACGAGCAGTACTTC. Translated, it gives CASSQGAGAFYEQYF.

CDR3 protein: CASSLALSISTDTQYF. The CDR3 bases are TGTGCCAGCAGCTTAGCGTTATCTATTAGCACAGATACGCAGTATTTT. This chain connects TRBV7-8 to TRBJ2-3; D remains ambiguous. Between the trimmed V and J ends, which lost 0 bases and 0 bases, there was a span of 10 bases. This CDR3 spans 16 amino acids. CDR1 and CDR2 from the germline V gene are SGHVS and FQNEAQ.

V usage is TRBV5-8 and J usage is TRBJ2-1; 7 positions match TRBD1. Germline CDR1 is SGHTS and CDR2 is YDEGEE. This CDR3 comprises 15 residues. V shed 4 bases and J 0 bases; nucleotides not matched to a gene: 4. CDR3 nucleotide sequence: TGTGCCAGCAGCACGGGACAGAGCTCCTACAATGAGCAGTTCTTC. Translation: CASSTGQSSYNEQFF.

This chain connects TRBV2 to TRBJ2-3, with TRBD2 matching 9 bases. V lost 5 bases and J lost 7; bases outside the gene matches: 13. The CDR3 has 16 amino acids. Germline V gene lookup returns CDR1 SNHLY and CDR2 FYNNEI. The CDR3, as DNA: TGTGCCAGCAGTCCCCTTCCGCGGGGGGGAACATATACGCAGTATTTT. Amino acids: CASSPLPRGGTYTQYF.

The chain links TRBV6-6 to TRBJ1-6; no definite D call. The V end lost 2 bases, the J end lost 9 bases, and 14 bases lay between the germline ends. The CDR3 has 15 residues. Germline CDR1 reads MNHNY; CDR2 reads SVGAGI (reference sequence). The DNA of the CDR3 is TGTGCCAGCAGTTACGGCCCTCGAACCAGTTCACCCCTCCACTTT. Translating it yields CASSYGPRTSSPLHF.